This T cell receptor beta chain was profiled in a study of shared clonotypes between healthy human individuals. This CDR3 is 13 amino acids long. Replicate PCRs for unsorted PBMC used roughly 300 ng DNA (roughly 29,000 T cell genomes). Original data processing: Because ImmunoSEQ provided only junction sequences with no quality scores, the filtering differed. Here immunoSEQ multiplex PCR was the method, and the copy in TCRdb shows in-frame clones only, minus some. That table furnishes V, J and clone size, whereas the DNA furnished D and trimming. The repertoire holds 490,000 or so clones, with 79% as singletons.

This receptor was identified in a middle-aged woman in good health. Some clones in this sample may be carry-over from other donors' samples. This rearrangement joins TRBV1 to TRBJ2-2. TRBV1 is recorded as a pseudogene. Sequencing was carried out using PBMCs. DNA of the CDR3: TGCACCAGCAGCCCCCTAAGGGCCGGGGAGCTGTTTTTT. Its translation is CTSSPLRAGELFF.